Below, one T cell receptor beta chain is given with its context. Assay: immunoSEQ multiplex PCR; the TCRdb copy retains only in-frame clones and omits some. The sample has about 160,000 clones; roughly 90% are singletons. The data were taken from a study of blood T cell repertoires in COVID-19. Study context: The analysed material was cDNA or gDNA that came from T cells, B-cell-depleted T cells, or PBMCs.

Sequenced sample: peripheral blood. The source of this sequence is a woman aged 60-75 years who had recovered from COVID-19.

The CDR3 loop is CATAEGARDTQYF. In DNA, the CDR3 is TGTGCCACCGCAGAGGGGGCTAGGGATACGCAGTATTTT. The chain employs TRBV24-1 and TRBJ2-3; 7 bases fit TRBD1. V gave up 9 bases and J gave up 6 bases; unmatched junction bases: 8. Germline V gene lookup returns CDR1 KGHDR and CDR2 SFDVKD. The CDR3 consists of 13 residues.